Given below is one TCR beta chain in context. Its target is not known. The data were taken from a study of PD-1 blockade in classical Hodgkin lymphoma. The study, taken as a whole, reports: A significant rise in TCR diversity was seen by C4D1 for CD4+ cells but not for CD8+ cells. Those patients who began receiving nivolumab less than 1 year after ASCT had lower diversity, and they were excluded.

Germline CDR1 reads MDHEN; CDR2 reads SYDVKM. This CDR3 spans 15 amino acids. The V gene end was trimmed by 7 bases and the J gene end by 5 bases; junction bases not matched to a gene: 8. Time point meaning: cycle 4 day 1 (C4D1), after less than 7 weeks of nivolumab. No patient escaped relapse after autologous stem cell transplantation, and brentuximab vedotin exposure varied. Generated by immunoSEQ multiplex PCR, the TCRdb table keeps only in-frame clones and is missing some. The profile shows roughly 100,000 clones, roughly 90% of them singletons. The sample here was peripheral blood mononuclear cells (PBMCs), taken before the fourth cycle of nivolumab. The gene calls are TRBV28 and TRBJ1-5, with 10 positions matching TRBD1. The source of this sequence is a human donor with classical Hodgkin lymphoma. As DNA, the CDR3 is TGTGCCAGCAAGGGGGGGGACAGGGGACATCAGCCCCAGCATTTT. Encoded protein: CASKGGDRGHQPQHF.